This T cell receptor beta chain came from a study of breast tumors, draining lymph nodes, adjacent tissues. Overall study findings and caveats: Tumor repertoires ranked between lymph nodes and nontumor tissue in diversity, with V and J gene preferences. The lymph node origin of tumor T cells was framed as consistent with a hypothesis, not demonstrated. Compared with basal-like, luminal-like tumors shared significantly more repertoire with nontumor tissue. Data fit most tumor T cells coming from lymph node, expanding in tumor.

In this sample, this clonotype turned up a few times. The antigen remains unidentified. The length of the CDR3 is 12 residues. Per germline, CDR1 LGHDT and CDR2 YNNKEL (reference sequence). Trimming removed 3 bases at V and 7 bases at J, with 6 bases between. One entry per CDR3 protein results from TCRdb running MiXCR on the multiplex PCR reads. The data hold under 150,000 distinct CDR3 sequences, with around 22% observed a single time. Axillary draining lymph nodes of breast cancer patients supplied the node samples. The chain is built from TRBV3-1 and TRBJ2-2, with D tentatively TRBD2 (5 bases). This sequence was found in a female donor with breast cancer. Some clones in this sample may be carry-over from other donors' samples. The sequenced sample was axillary lymph node tissue. As DNA, the CDR3 is TGTGCCAGCAGCCAGGCGGGCGGGGAGCTGTTTTTT. It encodes CASSQAGGELFF.